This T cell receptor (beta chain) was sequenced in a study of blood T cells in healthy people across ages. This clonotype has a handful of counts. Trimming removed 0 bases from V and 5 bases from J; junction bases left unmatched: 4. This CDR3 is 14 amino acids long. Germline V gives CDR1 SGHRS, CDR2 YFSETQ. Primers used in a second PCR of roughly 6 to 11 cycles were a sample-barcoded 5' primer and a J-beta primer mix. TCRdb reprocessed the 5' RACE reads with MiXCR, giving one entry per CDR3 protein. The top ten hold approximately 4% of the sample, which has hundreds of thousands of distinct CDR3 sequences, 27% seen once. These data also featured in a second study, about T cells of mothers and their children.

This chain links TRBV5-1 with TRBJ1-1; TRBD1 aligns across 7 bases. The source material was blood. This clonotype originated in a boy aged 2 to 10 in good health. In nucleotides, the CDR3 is TGCGCCAGCAGCTTGGAGGCAGGGGGTACTGAAGCTTTCTTT. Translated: CASSLEAGGTEAFF.